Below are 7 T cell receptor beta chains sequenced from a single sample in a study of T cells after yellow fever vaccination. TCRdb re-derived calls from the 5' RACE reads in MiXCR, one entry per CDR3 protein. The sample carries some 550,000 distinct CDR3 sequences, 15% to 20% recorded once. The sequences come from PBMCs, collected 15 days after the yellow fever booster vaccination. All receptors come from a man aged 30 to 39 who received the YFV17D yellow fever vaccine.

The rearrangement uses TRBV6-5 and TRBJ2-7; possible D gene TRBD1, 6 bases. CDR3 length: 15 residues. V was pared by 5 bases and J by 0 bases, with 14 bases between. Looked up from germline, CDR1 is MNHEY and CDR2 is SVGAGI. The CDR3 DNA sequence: TGTGCCAGCAGTCACTTCCGGGACACCTCCTACGAGCAGTACTTC. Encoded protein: CASSHFRDTSYEQYF.

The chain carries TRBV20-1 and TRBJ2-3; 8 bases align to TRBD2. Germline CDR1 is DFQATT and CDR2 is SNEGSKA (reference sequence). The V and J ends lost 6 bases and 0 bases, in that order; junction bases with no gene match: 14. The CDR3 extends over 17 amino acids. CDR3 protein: CSAEGDGGRTSTDTQYF. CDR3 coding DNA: TGCAGTGCAGAAGGGGACGGCGGGAGGACTAGCACAGATACGCAGTATTTT.

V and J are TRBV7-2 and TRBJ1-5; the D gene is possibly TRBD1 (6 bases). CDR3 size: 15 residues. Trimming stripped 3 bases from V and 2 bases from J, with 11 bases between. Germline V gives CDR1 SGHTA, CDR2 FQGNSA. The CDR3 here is CASSFRGRGNQPQHF. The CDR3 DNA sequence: TGTGCCAGCAGCTTCAGGGGACGGGGCAATCAGCCCCAGCATTTT.

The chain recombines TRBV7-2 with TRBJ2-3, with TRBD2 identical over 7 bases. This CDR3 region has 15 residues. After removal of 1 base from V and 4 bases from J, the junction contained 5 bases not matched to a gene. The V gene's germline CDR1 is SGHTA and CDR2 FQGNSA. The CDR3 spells CASSLVGGRSDTQYF. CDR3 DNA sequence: TGTGCCAGCAGCTTAGTCGGCGGGAGATCAGATACGCAGTATTTT.

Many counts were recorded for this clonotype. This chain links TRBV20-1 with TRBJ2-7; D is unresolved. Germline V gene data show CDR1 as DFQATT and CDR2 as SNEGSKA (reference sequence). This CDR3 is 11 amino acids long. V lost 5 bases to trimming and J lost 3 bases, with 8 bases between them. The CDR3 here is CSADGDYEQYF. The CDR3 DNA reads TGCAGTGCTGACGGAGACTACGAGCAGTACTTC.

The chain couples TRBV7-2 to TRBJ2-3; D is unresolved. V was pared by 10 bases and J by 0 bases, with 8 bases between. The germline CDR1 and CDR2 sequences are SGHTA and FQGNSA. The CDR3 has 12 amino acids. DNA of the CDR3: TGTGCCACCCAACAAAGCACAGATACGCAGTATTTT. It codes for CATQQSTDTQYF.

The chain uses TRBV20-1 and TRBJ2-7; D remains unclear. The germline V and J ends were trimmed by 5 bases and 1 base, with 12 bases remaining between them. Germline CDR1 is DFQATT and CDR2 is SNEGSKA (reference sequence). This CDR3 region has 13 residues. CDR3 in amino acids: CSADLQRSYEQYF. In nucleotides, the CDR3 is TGCAGTGCTGACCTCCAGAGGTCCTACGAGCAGTACTTC.